A single sample gave rise to the 29 T cell receptor beta chains below, sequenced in a study of identical twins. Using its own MiXCR run on the 5' RACE reads, TCRdb lists one record per CDR3 protein. The table includes hundreds of thousands of distinct CDR3 sequences, more than 6.5% detected once. The sample was also linked to a second study, of yellow fever vaccine responses in identical twins.

Sequenced: PBMCs. Every receptor here comes from a young woman in good health.

The gene calls are TRBV9 and TRBJ2-5; 11 bases map to TRBD2. The length of the CDR3 is 15 residues. Trimming at V came to 0 bases and at J to 10 bases, leaving 8 bases not matched to a gene. Germline assignment: CDR1 SGDLS and CDR2 YYNGEE. The CDR3 region is CASSVDLSSGGHQYF. The CDR3 coding sequence is TGTGCCAGCAGCGTAGATTTGTCTAGCGGGGGGCACCAGTACTTC.

The V call is TRBV21-1, the J call TRBJ2-7; the listed D gene, TRBD2, was not tested against the DNA. TRBV21-1 is given as a pseudogene. The CDR3 has 15 residues. The CDR3 nucleotides read TGTGCCAGCAGCAAAGCCCTCAGGGCCGGCTACGAGCAGTACTTC. Translating it yields CASSKALRAGYEQYF.

This clonotype has a handful of counts. The chain is built from TRBV4-3 and TRBJ2-2; 13 bases align to TRBD2. The germline CDR1 and CDR2 sequences are LGHNA and YSLEER. The CDR3 is 19 amino acids. V shed 0 bases and J 3 bases; nucleotides not matched to a gene: 7. DNA of the CDR3: TGCGCCAGCAGCCAAGATAGACTAGCGGGAGGTCACTACACCGGGGAGCTGTTTTTT. Protein: CASSQDRLAGGHYTGELFF.

This clonotype was seen ten or more times. The rearrangement uses TRBV27 and TRBJ2-2; D remains unclear. V lost 2 bases to trimming and J lost 4 bases, with 11 bases between them. Germline V CDR1 and CDR2: MNHEY, SMNVEV (reference sequence). This CDR3 has 15 residues. CDR3 bases: TGTGCCAGCAGTTTAAGAGGACCTTTCACCGGGGAGCTGTTTTTT. Residues: CASSLRGPFTGELFF.

This clonotype turned up a few times. The chain couples TRBV4-1 to TRBJ2-5; 11 bases line up with TRBD2. Germline loops: CDR1 MGHRA, CDR2 YSYEKL. This CDR3 has 19 amino acids. Trimming at V came to 6 bases and at J to 0 bases, leaving 15 bases not matched to a gene. CDR3 nucleotides: TGCGCCAGCAGTCCGGGACTAGCGGAGTTAGTGAGGTACCAAGAGACCCAGTACTTC. Protein product: CASSPGLAELVRYQETQYF.

This clonotype was picked up many times. The chain links TRBV7-2 to TRBJ2-3; either TRBD1 or TRBD2 may fit D (5 bases each). There are 17 residues in the CDR3. CDR1 and CDR2 from the germline V gene are SGHTA and FQGNSA. Trimming removed 0 bases from V and 3 bases from J, with 16 bases in between. The CDR3 region has the DNA TGTGCCAGCAGCTTAGCGCTATGGGGGATTGGAACAGATACGCAGTATTTT. Its protein product is CASSLALWGIGTDTQYF.

The CDR3 loop reads CASSSTGGYYEQYF. CDR3 sequence (DNA): TGTGCCAGCAGCTCCACCGGAGGGTACTACGAGCAGTACTTC. The chain is built from TRBV7-2 and TRBJ2-7; possibly TRBD2 for D (6 bases). The germline V gene has CDR1 SGHTA and CDR2 FQGNSA. The CDR3 extends over 14 amino acids. V was shortened by 4 bases and J by 3 bases, with 13 bases between the two germline ends.

The rearrangement links TRBV6-1 to TRBJ2-1, with D possibly being TRBD2 (6 bases). This CDR3 spans 16 amino acids. Trimming left V 5 bases short and J 0 bases short, with 14 bases between. Looked up from germline, CDR1 is MNHNS and CDR2 is SASEGT. The CDR3 is CASSTGLNPSYNEQFF. The DNA of the CDR3 is TGTGCCAGCAGTACGGGACTGAATCCCTCCTACAATGAGCAGTTCTTC.

A few counts support this clonotype. The chain uses TRBV11-2 and TRBJ1-1, with D uncertain. The germline V and J ends were trimmed by 5 bases and 6 bases, with 16 bases remaining between them. CDR3 length: 14 amino acids. Germline lookup yields CDR1 SGHAT and CDR2 FQNNGV. The CDR3 sequence is CASSRVGGSSEAFF. The DNA of the CDR3 is TGTGCCAGCAGCCGAGTGGGAGGGAGTTCTGAAGCTTTCTTT. The variable domain in full, with the rest retrieved from reference TRBV11-2 and TRBJ1-1, is EAGVAQSPRYKIIEKRQSVAFWCNPISGHATLYWYQQILGQGPKLLIQFQNNGVVDDSQLPKDRFSAERLKGVDSTLKIQPAKLEDSAVYLCASSRVGGSSEAFFGQGTRLTVV.

This clonotype showed up just a few times. V gene TRBV20-1 combines with J gene TRBJ1-6, with unresolved D. The CDR3 is 17 amino acids. CDR1 and CDR2 (germline): DFQATT, SNEGSKA (reference sequence). Trimming removed 2 bases at V and 0 bases at J, with 14 bases between. The CDR3 here is CSARHGEVGSYNSPLHF. The CDR3 nucleotides are TGCAGTGCTAGACATGGGGAGGTTGGCTCCTATAATTCACCCCTCCACTTT.

The rearrangement uses TRBV3-1 and TRBJ2-1; 9 bases are shared with TRBD2. Per the germline V gene, CDR1 is LGHDT and CDR2 is YNNKEL (reference sequence). V lost 1 base and J lost 7; bases outside the gene matches: 2. The CDR3 loop spans 14 amino acids. CDR3 region: CASSQVAGGNEQFF. The CDR3 region has the DNA TGTGCCAGCAGCCAAGTTGCGGGAGGGAATGAGCAGTTCTTC.

This clonotype was seen more than once but under ten times. The V call is TRBV27, the J call TRBJ2-1; D gene ambiguous. V dropped 2 bases and J dropped 4 bases, with 9 bases sitting between them. The CDR3 contains 14 residues. Per germline, CDR1 MNHEY and CDR2 SMNVEV (reference sequence). CDR3 sequence: CASSLNPRYNEQFF. The CDR3 DNA reads TGTGCCAGCAGTTTAAATCCTAGGTACAATGAGCAGTTCTTC.

The rearrangement links TRBV9 to TRBJ2-5; D is unclear. Trimming took 0 bases from V and 0 from J, leaving 6 bases between them. The CDR3 runs 14 residues. Germline CDR1 SGDLS, CDR2 YYNGEE. As DNA, the CDR3 is TGTGCCAGCAGCGTAGGGATCCACCAAGAGACCCAGTACTTC. Translated: CASSVGIHQETQYF.

This clonotype was detected ten times or more. This chain joins TRBV7-9 and TRBJ2-7; D is ambiguous. Trimming shortened V by 5 bases and J by 9 bases, and 17 bases separated the two germline ends. The CDR3 length is 13 residues. CDR1 and CDR2 (germline): SEHNR, FQNEAQ (reference sequence). The CDR3 DNA is TGTGCCAGCAGCGCGAACTCAAGAGTTGCGCAGTACTTC. Its translation is CASSANSRVAQYF.

The chain carries TRBV7-2 and TRBJ2-7; tentatively, D is TRBD2 (6 bases). This CDR3 is 15 amino acids long. Per the germline V gene, CDR1 is SGHTA and CDR2 is FQGNSA. V was trimmed by 4 bases and J by 2 bases, leaving 15 bases between them. The CDR3 spells CASSSPTSGPYEQYF. CDR3 nucleotides: TGTGCCAGCAGCTCCCCGACTAGTGGTCCCTACGAGCAGTACTTC.

This clonotype appeared a few times. This clone may be a read error of a much larger clone one base away. The chain links TRBV11-2 to TRBJ2-7; the D gene could be TRBD1 or TRBD2 (5 bases each). The ends were cut back, 3 bases at V and 6 bases at J, with 15 bases in the middle. From germline, CDR1 is SGHAT and CDR2 FQNNGV. This CDR3 is built from 14 residues. The CDR3 nucleotides read TGTGCCAGCAGCTTCGAGACAGAGGGCTTCGAGCAGTACTTC. Translating it yields CASSFETEGFEQYF.

The rearrangement links TRBV25-1 to TRBJ2-3, with 8 bases that match TRBD2. V lost 0 bases and J lost 2; bases outside the gene matches: 13. Germline assignment: CDR1 MGHDK and CDR2 SYGVNS. This CDR3 is 19 amino acids long. This CDR3 reads CASSEYGLAGTTDTDTQYF. The CDR3 coding sequence is TGTGCCAGCAGTGAATACGGCCTAGCGGGCACAACGGACACAGATACGCAGTATTTT.

There are many counts of this clonotype. The chain is built from TRBV14 and TRBJ2-7; tentatively, D is TRBD2 (6 bases). Trimming cost V 2 bases and J 7 bases, with 12 bases left between them. Germline assignment: CDR1 SGHDN and CDR2 FVKESK. This CDR3 spans 13 amino acids. CDR3 in amino acids: CASSQRRAGEQYF. CDR3 nucleotides: TGTGCCAGCAGCCAAAGGCGGGCGGGGGAGCAGTACTTC.

This clonotype appeared a few times. The CDR3 bases are TGCAGTGCGACATCCCGACTAGCGGGAAGTGCCTACGAGCAGTACTTC. Translation: CSATSRLAGSAYEQYF. The V call is TRBV20-1, the J call TRBJ2-7; 11 bases line up with TRBD2. J was trimmed by 2 bases and V by 6 bases; bases with no gene match: 12. The CDR3 runs 16 residues. Germline V gene data show CDR1 as DFQATT and CDR2 as SNEGSKA (reference sequence).

The gene calls are TRBV18 and TRBJ2-1; TRBD2 aligns across 11 bases. Trimming cost V 10 bases and J 9 bases; bases outside gene matches: 14. The CDR3 totals 15 residues. In germline, CDR1 is KGHSH, CDR2 LQKENI. CDR3 loop: CATAILAGELSEQFF. The CDR3 DNA reads TGTGCCACCGCCATACTAGCGGGAGAACTGAGTGAGCAGTTCTTC.

The CDR3 DNA follows: TGTGCCAGCAGGGCCGGGACAGGGCGAAACATTCAGTACTTC. Protein product: CASRAGTGRNIQYF. The chain recombines TRBV6-2 or TRBV6-3 with TRBJ2-4, with 9 bases fitting TRBD1. Looked up from germline, CDR1 is MNHEY and CDR2 is SVGEGT. The CDR3 length is 14 residues. Trimming took 6 bases from V and 6 from J; bases not matched to a gene: 6.

The rearrangement uses TRBV3-1 and TRBJ2-3; TRBD2 agrees at 11 bases. The germline gives CDR1 LGHDT, CDR2 YNNKEL (reference sequence). This CDR3 comprises 16 residues. The V segment lost 6 bases and the J segment 1 base; nucleotides outside the gene matches: 6. The CDR3 DNA follows: TGTGCCAGCAGTCTAGCGGGGGGTTCTGGCACAGATACGCAGTATTTT. Amino acids: CASSLAGGSGTDTQYF.

This clonotype was recorded many times. The chain links TRBV29-1 to TRBJ2-1; 10 bases fit TRBD2. Looked up from germline, CDR1 is SQVTM and CDR2 is ANQGSEA. The CDR3 runs to 14 residues. V lost 2 bases and J lost 6; bases outside the gene matches: 4. The CDR3 DNA reads as TGCAGCGTTGAAACTAGCGGGAAGCTCAATGAGCAGTTCTTC. As protein: CSVETSGKLNEQFF.

This clonotype showed up just a few times. V and J are TRBV6-2 or TRBV6-3 and TRBJ2-7; TRBD1 matches 9 bases. The germline gives CDR1 MNHEY, CDR2 SVGEGT. Trimming removed 4 bases from V and 5 bases from J; junction bases left unmatched: 15. There are 17 residues in the CDR3. CDR3 bases: TGTGCCAGCAGTTTCAACGTCGTGGGACAGGGTATCGACGAGCAGTACTTC. Amino acids: CASSFNVVGQGIDEQYF.

This clonotype came up many times. The chain joins TRBV6-1 to TRBJ2-7; the D is unclear. The germline V and J ends were trimmed by 8 bases and 0 bases, with 14 bases remaining between them. The CDR3 extends over 14 amino acids. Germline CDR1 MNHNS, CDR2 SASEGT. CDR3 DNA sequence: TGTGCCAGCCGGATATCGGGTAGCTCCTACGAGCAGTACTTC. This sequence encodes CASRISGSSYEQYF.

This clonotype was counted many times. The chain recombines TRBV20-1 with TRBJ2-1; TRBD2 matches at 10 bases. Germline-derived CDR1 and CDR2 are DFQATT and SNEGSKA (reference sequence). J lost 8 bases, V lost 6 bases, and 10 bases had no gene match. The CDR3 spans 14 residues. The CDR3 spells CSAPLAGVVYEQFF. DNA of the CDR3: TGCAGTGCCCCCCTAGCGGGAGTAGTCTATGAGCAGTTCTTC.

This clonotype was counted between two and nine times. The rearrangement joins TRBV24-1 to TRBJ2-2; no firm D call. The CDR3 runs to 15 residues. Trimming stripped 4 bases from V and 0 bases from J, with 8 bases between. CDR1 is KGHDR and CDR2 is SFDVKD in the germline V gene. As DNA, the CDR3 is TGTGCCACCAGTGAACCCAGGTCGAACACCGGGGAGCTGTTTTTT. Residues: CATSEPRSNTGELFF.

The chain has TRBV7-9 and TRBJ1-6; D call uncertain. Germline CDR1 is SEHNR and CDR2 is FQNEAQ (reference sequence). Trimming removed 5 bases at V and 8 bases at J, with 13 bases between. The CDR3 is made up of 14 amino acids. This CDR3 is CASSAHSSDSPLHF. CDR3 bases: TGTGCCAGCAGCGCGCACTCGTCAGATTCACCCCTCCACTTT.

This clonotype has more than one count but fewer than ten. This chain uses TRBV2 with TRBJ2-3, with 11 bases matching TRBD2. CDR3 size: 18 residues. Trimming at V came to 4 bases and at J to 0 bases, leaving 9 bases not matched to a gene. Germline CDR1 and CDR2: SNHLY and FYNNEI. The CDR3 loop is CASSGQGTSGLSTDTQYF. The CDR3 region has the DNA TGTGCCAGCAGTGGACAGGGGACTAGCGGATTGAGCACAGATACGCAGTATTTT.